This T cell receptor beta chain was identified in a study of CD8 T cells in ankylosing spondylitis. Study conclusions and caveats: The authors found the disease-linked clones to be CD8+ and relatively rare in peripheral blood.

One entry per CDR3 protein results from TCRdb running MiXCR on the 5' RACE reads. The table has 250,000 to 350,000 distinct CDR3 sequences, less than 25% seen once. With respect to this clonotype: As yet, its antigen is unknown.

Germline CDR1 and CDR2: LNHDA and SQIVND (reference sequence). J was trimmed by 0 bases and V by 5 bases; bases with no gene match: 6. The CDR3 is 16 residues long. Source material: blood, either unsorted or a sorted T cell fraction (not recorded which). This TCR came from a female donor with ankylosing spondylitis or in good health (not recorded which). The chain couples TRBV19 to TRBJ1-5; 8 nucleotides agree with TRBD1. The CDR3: CASSLRQGYSNQPQHF. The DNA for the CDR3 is TGTGCCAGTAGTCTTCGACAGGGGTATAGCAATCAGCCCCAGCATTTT.